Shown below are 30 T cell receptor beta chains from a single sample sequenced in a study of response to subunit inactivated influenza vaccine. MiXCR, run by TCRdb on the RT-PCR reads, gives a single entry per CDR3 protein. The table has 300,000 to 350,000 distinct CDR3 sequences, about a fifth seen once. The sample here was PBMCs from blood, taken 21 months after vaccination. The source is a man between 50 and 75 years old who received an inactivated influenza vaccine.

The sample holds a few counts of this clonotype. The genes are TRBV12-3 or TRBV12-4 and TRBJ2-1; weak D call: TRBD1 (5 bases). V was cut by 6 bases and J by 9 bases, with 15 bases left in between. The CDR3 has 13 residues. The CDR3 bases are TGTGCCAGCAGCCTTATCAGGGTTGGTGAGCAGTTCTTC. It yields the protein CASSLIRVGEQFF.

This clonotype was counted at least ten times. The CDR3 nucleotides read TGTGCCAGCAGTTACTCTGGGCAGGGTGGTTCACCCCTCCACTTT. This translates into CASSYSGQGGSPLHF. This chain connects TRBV6-5 to TRBJ1-6, with D possibly being TRBD1 (5 bases). CDR3 length: 15 amino acids. V lost 0 bases and J lost 9, with 12 bases in between. The germline gives CDR1 MNHEY, CDR2 SVGAGI.

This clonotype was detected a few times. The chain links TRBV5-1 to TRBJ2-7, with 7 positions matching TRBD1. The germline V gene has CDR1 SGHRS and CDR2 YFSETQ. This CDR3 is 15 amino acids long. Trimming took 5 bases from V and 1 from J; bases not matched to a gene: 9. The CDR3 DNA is TGCGCCAGCAGTGGGGGACAGTTCCTATCCTACGAGCAGTACTTC. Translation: CASSGGQFLSYEQYF.

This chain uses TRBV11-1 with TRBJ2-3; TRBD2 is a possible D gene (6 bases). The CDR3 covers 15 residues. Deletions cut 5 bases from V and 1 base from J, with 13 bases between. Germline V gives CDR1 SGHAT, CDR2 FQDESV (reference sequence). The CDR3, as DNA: TGTGCCAGCAGCCGGGGAATAGCGGGCACAGATACGCAGTATTTT. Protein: CASSRGIAGTDTQYF.

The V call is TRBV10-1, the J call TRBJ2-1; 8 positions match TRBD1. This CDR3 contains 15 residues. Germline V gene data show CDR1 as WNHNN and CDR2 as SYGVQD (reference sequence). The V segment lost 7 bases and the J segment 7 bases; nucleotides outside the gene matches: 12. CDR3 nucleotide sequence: TGCGCCAGCAATCCCTCCAGGGGGCATTGGAATGAGCAGTTCTTC. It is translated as CASNPSRGHWNEQFF.

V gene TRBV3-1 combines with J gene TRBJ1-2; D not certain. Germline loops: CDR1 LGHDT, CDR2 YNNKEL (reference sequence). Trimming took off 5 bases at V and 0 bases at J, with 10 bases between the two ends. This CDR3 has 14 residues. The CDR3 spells CASSRTVANYGYTF. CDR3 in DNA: TGTGCCAGCAGCAGGACCGTTGCTAACTATGGCTACACCTTC. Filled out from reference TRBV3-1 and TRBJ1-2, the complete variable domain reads DTAVSQTPKYLVTQMGNDKSIKCEQNLGHDTMYWYKQDSKKFLKIMFSYNNKELIINETVPNRFSPKSPDKAHLNLHINSLELGDSAVYFCASSRTVANYGYTFGSGTRLTVV.

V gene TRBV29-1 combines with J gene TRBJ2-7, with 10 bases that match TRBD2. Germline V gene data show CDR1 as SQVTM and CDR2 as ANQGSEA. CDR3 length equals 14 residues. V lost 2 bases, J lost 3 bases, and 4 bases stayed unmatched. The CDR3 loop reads CSVELAGEIYEQYF. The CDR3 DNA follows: TGCAGCGTTGAACTAGCGGGGGAGATCTACGAGCAGTACTTC.

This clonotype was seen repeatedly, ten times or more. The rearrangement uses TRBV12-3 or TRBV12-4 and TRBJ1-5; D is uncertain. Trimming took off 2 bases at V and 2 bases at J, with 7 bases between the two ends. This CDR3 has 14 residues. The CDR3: CASSLTFGNQPQHF. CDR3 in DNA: TGTGCCAGCAGTTTAACATTCGGCAATCAGCCCCAGCATTTT.

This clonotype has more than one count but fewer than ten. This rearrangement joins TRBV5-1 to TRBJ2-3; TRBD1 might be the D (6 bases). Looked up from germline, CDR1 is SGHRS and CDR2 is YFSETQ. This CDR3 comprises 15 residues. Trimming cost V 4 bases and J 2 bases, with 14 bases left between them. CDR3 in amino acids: CASSPWDTYTDTQYF. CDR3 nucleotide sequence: TGCGCCAGCAGCCCCTGGGACACCTACACAGATACGCAGTATTTT.

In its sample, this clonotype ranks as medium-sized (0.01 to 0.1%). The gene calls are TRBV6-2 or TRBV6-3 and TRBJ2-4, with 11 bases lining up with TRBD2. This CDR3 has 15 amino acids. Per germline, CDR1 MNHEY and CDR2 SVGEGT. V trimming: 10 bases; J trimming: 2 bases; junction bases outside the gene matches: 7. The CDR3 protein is CAILSGGASKNIQYF. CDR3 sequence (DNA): TGTGCCATCCTTAGCGGGGGGGCGTCCAAAAACATTCAGTACTTC.

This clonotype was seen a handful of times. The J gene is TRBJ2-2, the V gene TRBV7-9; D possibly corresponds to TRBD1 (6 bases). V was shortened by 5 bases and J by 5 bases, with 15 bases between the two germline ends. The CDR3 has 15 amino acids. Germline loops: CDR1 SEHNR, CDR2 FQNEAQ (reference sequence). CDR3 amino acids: CASSLGTLPTGELFF. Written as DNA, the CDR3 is TGTGCCAGCAGCCTCGGGACACTGCCGACCGGGGAGCTGTTTTTT.

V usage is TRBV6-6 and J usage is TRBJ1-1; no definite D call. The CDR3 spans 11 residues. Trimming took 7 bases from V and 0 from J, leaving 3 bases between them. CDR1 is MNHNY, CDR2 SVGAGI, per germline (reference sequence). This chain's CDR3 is CASTMNTEAFF. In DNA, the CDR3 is TGTGCCAGCACCATGAACACTGAAGCTTTCTTT.

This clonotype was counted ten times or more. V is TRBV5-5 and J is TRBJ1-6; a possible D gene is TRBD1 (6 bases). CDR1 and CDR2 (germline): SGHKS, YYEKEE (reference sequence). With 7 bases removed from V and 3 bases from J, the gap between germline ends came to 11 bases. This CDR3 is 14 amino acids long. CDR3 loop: CASGRDIYNSPLHF. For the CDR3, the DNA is TGTGCCAGCGGTAGGGACATCTATAATTCACCCCTCCACTTT.

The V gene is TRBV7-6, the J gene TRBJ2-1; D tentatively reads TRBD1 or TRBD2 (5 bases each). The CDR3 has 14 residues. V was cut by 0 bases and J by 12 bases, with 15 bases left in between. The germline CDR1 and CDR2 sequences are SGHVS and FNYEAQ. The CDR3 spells CASSLASEGHWQFF. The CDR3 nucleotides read TGTGCCAGCAGCTTAGCGTCTGAGGGGCATTGGCAGTTCTTC.

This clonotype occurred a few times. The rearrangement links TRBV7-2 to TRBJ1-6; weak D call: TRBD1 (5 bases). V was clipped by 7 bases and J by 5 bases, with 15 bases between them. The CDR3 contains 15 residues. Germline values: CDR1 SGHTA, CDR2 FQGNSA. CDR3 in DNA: TGTGCCAGCACCAGACCGGCGGGGGATAATTCACCCCTCCACTTT. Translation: CASTRPAGDNSPLHF.

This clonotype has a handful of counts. CDR3: CASRDRRTNEKLFF. CDR3 DNA: TGCGCCAGCAGAGACAGGAGAACTAATGAAAAACTGTTTTTT. The rearrangement joins TRBV5-1 to TRBJ1-4; weak D call: TRBD1 (6 bases). Germline CDR1 reads SGHRS; CDR2 reads YFSETQ. This CDR3 is 14 amino acids long. Trimming took off 5 bases at V and 1 base at J, with 9 bases between the two ends.

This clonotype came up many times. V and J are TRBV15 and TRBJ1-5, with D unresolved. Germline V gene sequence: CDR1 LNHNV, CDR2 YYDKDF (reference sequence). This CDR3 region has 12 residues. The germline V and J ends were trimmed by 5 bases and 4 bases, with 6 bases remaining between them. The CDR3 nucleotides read TGTGCCACCAGCGACCCGAATCAGCCCCAGCATTTT. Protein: CATSDPNQPQHF.

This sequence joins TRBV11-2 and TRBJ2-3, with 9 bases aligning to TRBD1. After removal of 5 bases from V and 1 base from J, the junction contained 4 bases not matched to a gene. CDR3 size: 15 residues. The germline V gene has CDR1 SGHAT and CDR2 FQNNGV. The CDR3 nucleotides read TGTGCCAGCAGCGCCTGGACAGGGGGCACAGATACGCAGTATTTT. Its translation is CASSAWTGGTDTQYF.

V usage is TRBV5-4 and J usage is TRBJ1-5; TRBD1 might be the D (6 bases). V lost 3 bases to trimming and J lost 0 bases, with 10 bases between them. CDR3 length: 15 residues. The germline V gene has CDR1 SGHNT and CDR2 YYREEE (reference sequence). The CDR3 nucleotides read TGTGCCAGCAGCTGGGGGCCTAATAGCAATCAGCCCCAGCATTTT. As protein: CASSWGPNSNQPQHF.

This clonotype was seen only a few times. The CDR3 loop is CASSFSGTEHF. The CDR3 DNA follows: TGTGCCAGCAGCTTTTCCGGGACAGAGCATTTT. The rearrangement joins TRBV5-6 to TRBJ1-5, with 7 bases aligning to TRBD1. CDR1 and CDR2 from the germline V gene are SGHDT and YYEEEE. The CDR3 sequence is 11 residues long. Trimming removed 2 bases from V and 14 bases from J; junction bases left unmatched: 4.

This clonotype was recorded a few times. The CDR3 DNA follows: TGTGCCAGCACCGTAGGACAGATGAATTCACCCCTCCACTTT. Its protein is CASTVGQMNSPLHF. The V call is TRBV7-9, the J call TRBJ1-6, with D possibly matching TRBD1 (6 bases). V lost 7 bases to trimming and J lost 7 bases, with 14 bases between them. This CDR3 has 14 amino acids. Germline-derived CDR1 and CDR2 are SEHNR and FQNEAQ (reference sequence). Full variable domain (remainder filled in from reference TRBV7-9 and TRBJ1-6): DTGVSQNPRHKITKRGQNVTFRCDPISEHNRLYWYRQTLGQGPEFLTYFQNEAQLEKSRLLSDRFSAERPKGSFSTLEIQRTEQGDSAMYLCASTVGQMNSPLHFGNGTRLTVT.

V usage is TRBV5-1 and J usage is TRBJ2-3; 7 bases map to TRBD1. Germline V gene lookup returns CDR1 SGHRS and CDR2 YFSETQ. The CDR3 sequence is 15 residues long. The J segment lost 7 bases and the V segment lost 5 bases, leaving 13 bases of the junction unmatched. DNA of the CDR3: TGCGCCAGCAGTAAGACAGGGTCTCTCGGTTATACGCAGTATTTT. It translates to CASSKTGSLGYTQYF.

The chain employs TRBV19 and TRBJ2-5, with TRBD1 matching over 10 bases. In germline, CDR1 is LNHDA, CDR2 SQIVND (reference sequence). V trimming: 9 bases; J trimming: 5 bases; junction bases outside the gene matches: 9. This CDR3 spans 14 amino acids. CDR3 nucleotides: TGTGCCAGCGGAGACAGGGGGCGCAGGGAGACCCAGTACTTC. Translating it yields CASGDRGRRETQYF.

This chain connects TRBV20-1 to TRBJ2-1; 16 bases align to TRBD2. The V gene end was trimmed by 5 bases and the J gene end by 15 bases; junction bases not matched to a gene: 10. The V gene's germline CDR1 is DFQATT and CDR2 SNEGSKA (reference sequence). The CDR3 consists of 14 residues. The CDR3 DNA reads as TGCAGTGCTTTTGCTGGGACTAGCGGGGGGGCACGGTTCTTC. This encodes CSAFAGTSGGARFF.

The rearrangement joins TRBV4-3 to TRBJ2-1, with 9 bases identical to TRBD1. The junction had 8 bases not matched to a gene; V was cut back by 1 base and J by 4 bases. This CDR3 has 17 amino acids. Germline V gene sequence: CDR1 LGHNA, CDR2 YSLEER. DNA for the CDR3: TGCGCCAGCAGCCAAGCCCCCCCCGGACAGGGGTACAATGAGCAGTTCTTC. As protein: CASSQAPPGQGYNEQFF.

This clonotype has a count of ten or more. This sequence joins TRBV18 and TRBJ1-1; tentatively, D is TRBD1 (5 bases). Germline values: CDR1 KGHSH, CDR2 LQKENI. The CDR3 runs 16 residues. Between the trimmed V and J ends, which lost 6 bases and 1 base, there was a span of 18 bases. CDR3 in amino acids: CASSERWGGGNTEAFF. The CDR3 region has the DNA TGTGCCAGCTCGGAAAGATGGGGTGGGGGGAACACTGAAGCTTTCTTT.

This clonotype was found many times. CDR3 residues: CSARGQSNQPQHF. DNA of the CDR3: TGCAGTGCTAGAGGACAGAGCAATCAGCCCCAGCATTTT. The gene calls are TRBV20-1 and TRBJ1-5, with D perhaps matching TRBD1 (5 bases). CDR1 is DFQATT and CDR2 is SNEGSKA in the germline V gene (reference sequence). V dropped 1 base and J dropped 1 base, with 5 bases sitting between them. The CDR3 is 13 amino acids.

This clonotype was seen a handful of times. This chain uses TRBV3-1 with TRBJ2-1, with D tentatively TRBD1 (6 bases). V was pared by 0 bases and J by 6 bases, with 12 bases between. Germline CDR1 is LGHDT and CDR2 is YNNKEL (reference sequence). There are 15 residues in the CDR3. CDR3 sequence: CASSQEGHGANEQFF. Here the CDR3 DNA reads TGTGCCAGCAGCCAAGAGGGACATGGTGCCAATGAGCAGTTCTTC.

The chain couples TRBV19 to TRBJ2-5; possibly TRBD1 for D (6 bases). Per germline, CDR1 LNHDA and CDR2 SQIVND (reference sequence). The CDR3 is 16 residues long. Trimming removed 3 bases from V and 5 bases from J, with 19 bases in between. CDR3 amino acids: CASSIFGVSTGETQYF. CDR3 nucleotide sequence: TGTGCCAGTAGTATTTTTGGGGTCAGCACAGGGGAGACCCAGTACTTC.

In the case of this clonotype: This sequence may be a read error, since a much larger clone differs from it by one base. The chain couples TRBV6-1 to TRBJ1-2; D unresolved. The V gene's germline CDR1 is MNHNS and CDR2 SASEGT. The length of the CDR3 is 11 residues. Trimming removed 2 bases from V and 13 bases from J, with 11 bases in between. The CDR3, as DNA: TGTGCCAGCAGTGAACGAGGCCCTAGCACCTTC. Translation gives CASSERGPSTF.